This T cell receptor (beta chain) was captured in a study of T cell clonality in common variable immunodeficiency. Study-level points and caveats: Repertoire-complication correlations in CVID were limited by patient heterogeneity. In common variable immunodeficiency, TCR beta chains reportedly carried fewer deletions and N-nucleotide insertions. Fewer TCRbeta clones were shared among CVID subjects than controls.

Sequencing was performed with immunoSEQ multiplex PCR; in TCRdb, only in-frame clones are kept and a portion is missing. This sample shows around 57,000 clones and no singletons; around 5.4% rests with the ten largest. This clone appeared a few times. The target antigen is unknown. The read stops 3 residues short of the end of the CDR3; the missing end is completed from the germline J gene. CDR3 size: 15 residues. V lost 6 bases and J lost 3; bases outside the gene matches: 9. CDR1 is SGHRS, CDR2 YFSETQ, per germline. The origin of this receptor is a person aged 18-70 years in good health. Sequencing was carried out using peripheral blood mononuclear cells. The gene calls are TRBV5-1 and TRBJ2-1, with 7 bases identical to TRBD2. The CDR3 spells CASKTASGLYNEQFF. CDR3 DNA, as far as it was read: TGCGCCAGCAAAACGGCTAGCGGCCTCTACAATGAG.